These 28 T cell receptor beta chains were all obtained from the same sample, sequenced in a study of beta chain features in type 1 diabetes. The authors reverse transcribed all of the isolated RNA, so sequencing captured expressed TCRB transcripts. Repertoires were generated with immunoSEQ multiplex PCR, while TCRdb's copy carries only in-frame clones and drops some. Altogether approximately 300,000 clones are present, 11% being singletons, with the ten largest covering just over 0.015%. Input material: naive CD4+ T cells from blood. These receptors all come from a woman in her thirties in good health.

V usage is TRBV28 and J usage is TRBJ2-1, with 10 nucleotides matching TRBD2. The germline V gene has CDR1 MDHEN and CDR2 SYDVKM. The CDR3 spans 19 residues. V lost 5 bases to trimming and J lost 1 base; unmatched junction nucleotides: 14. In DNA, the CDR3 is TGTGCCAGCAGTCCCTCGAGTCTAGCGGGAGAGGGGTCCTACAATGAGCAGTTCTTC. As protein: CASSPSSLAGEGSYNEQFF. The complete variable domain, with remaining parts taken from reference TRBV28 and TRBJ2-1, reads DVKVTQSSRYLVKRTGEKVFLECVQDMDHENMFWYRQDPGLGLRLIYFSYDVKMKEKGDIPEGYSVSREKKERFSLILESASTNQTSMYLCASSPSSLAGEGSYNEQFFGPGTRLTVL.

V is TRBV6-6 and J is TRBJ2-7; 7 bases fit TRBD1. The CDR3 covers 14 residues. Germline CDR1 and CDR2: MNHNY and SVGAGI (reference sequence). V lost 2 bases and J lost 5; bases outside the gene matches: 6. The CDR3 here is CASSYPLTGNEQYF. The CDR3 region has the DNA TGTGCCAGCAGTTACCCCTTGACAGGGAACGAGCAGTACTTC.

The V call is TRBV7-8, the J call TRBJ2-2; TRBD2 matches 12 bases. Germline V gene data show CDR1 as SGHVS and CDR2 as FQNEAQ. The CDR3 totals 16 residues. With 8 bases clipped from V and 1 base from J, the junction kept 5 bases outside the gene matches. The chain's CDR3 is CASEVTSGRNTGELFF. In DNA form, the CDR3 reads TGTGCCAGCGAGGTGACTAGCGGGAGGAACACCGGGGAGCTGTTTTTT.

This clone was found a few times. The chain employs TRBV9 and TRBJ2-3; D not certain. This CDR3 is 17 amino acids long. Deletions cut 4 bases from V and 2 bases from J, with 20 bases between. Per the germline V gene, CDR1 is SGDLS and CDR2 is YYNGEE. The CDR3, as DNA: TGTGCCAGCAGCCCCGAACGGTCTGCCCCCTTCACAGATACGCAGTATTTT. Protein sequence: CASSPERSAPFTDTQYF. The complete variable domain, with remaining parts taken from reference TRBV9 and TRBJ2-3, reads DSGVTQTPKHLITATGQRVTLRCSPRSGDLSVYWYQQSLDQGLQFLIQYYNGEERAKGNILERFSAQQFPDLHSELNLSSLELGDSALYFCASSPERSAPFTDTQYFGPGTRLTVL.

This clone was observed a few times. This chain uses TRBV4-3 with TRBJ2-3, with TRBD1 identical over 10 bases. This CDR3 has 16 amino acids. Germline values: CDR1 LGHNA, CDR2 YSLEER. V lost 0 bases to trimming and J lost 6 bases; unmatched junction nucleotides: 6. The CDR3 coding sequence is TGCGCCAGCAGCCAAGAAGGACAGGGGGGCCAGGATACGCAGTATTTT. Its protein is CASSQEGQGGQDTQYF.

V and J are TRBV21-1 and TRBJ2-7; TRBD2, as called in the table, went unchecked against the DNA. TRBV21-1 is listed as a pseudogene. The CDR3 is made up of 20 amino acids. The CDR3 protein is CASSKARGTSGIPSTYEQYF. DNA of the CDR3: TGTGCCAGCAGCAAAGCGCGGGGAACTAGCGGGATCCCAAGCACCTACGAGCAGTACTTC.

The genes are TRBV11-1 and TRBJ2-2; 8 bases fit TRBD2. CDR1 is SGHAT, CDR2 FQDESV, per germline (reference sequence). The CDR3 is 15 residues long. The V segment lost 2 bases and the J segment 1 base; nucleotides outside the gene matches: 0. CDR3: CASSLSGRNTGELFF. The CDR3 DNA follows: TGTGCCAGCAGCTTAAGCGGGAGGAACACCGGGGAGCTGTTTTTT. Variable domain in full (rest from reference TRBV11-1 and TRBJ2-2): EAEVAQSPRYKITEKSQAVAFWCDPISGHATLYWYRQILGQGPELLVQFQDESVVDDSQLPKDRFSAERLKGVDSTLKIQPAELGDSAMYLCASSLSGRNTGELFFGEGSRLTVL.

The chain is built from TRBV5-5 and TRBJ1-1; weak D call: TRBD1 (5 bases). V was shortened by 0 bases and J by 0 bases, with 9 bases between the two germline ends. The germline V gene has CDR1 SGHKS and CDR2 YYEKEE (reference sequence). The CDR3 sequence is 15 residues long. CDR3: CASSLVAGLNTEAFF. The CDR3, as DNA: TGTGCCAGCAGCTTGGTGGCAGGGCTGAACACTGAAGCTTTCTTT.

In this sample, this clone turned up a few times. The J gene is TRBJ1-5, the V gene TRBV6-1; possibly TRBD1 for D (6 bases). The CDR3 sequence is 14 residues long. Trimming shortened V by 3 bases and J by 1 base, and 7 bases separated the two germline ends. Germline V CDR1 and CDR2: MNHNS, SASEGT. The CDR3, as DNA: TGTGCCAGCAGTGACAGGGGAAGCAATCAGCCCCAGCATTTT. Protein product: CASSDRGSNQPQHF.

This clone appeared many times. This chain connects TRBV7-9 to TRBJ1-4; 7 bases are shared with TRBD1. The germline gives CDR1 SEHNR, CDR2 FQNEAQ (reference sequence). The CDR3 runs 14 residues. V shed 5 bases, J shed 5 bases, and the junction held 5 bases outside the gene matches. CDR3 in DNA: TGTGCCAGCAGCGTCGCGACAGGGAATGAAAAACTGTTTTTT. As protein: CASSVATGNEKLFF.

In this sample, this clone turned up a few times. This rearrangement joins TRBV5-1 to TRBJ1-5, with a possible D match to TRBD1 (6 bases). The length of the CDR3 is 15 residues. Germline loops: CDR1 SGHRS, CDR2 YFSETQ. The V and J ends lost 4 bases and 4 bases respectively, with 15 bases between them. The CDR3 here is CASSPQGTQNQPQHF. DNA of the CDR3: TGCGCCAGCAGCCCCCAGGGGACCCAAAATCAGCCCCAGCATTTT.

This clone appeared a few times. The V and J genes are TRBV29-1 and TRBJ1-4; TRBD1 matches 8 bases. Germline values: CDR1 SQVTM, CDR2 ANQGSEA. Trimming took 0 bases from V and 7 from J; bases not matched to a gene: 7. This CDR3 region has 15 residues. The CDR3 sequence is CSVEDPGTGLEKLFF. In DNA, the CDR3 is TGCAGCGTTGAAGACCCCGGGACAGGCCTTGAAAAACTGTTTTTT.

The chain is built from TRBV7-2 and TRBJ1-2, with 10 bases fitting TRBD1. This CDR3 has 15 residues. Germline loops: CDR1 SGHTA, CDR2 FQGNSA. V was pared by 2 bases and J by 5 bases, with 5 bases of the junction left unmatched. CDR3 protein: CASSLPWGQGYGYTF. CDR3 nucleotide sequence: TGTGCCAGCAGCTTACCGTGGGGACAGGGGTATGGCTACACCTTC.

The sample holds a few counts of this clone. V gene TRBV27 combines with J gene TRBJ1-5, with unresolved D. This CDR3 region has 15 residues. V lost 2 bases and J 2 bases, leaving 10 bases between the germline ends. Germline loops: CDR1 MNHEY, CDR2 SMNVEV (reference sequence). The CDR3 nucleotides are TGTGCCAGCAGTTTAGCGGGGATTGGCAATCAGCCCCAGCATTTT. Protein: CASSLAGIGNQPQHF.

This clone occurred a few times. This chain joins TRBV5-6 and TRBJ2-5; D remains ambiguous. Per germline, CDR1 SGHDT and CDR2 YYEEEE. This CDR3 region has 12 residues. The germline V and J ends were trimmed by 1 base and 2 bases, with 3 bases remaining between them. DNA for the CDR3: TGTGCCAGCAGCTTGCCGCAAGAGACCCAGTACTTC. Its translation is CASSLPQETQYF.

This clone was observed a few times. The CDR3 region has the DNA TGTGCCAGCAACCACAGGGGTGGCCAAGAGACCCAGTACTTC. This sequence encodes CASNHRGGQETQYF. The chain is built from TRBV7-9 and TRBJ2-5, with 7 bases matching TRBD1. The CDR3 length is 14 residues. Germline V gene sequence: CDR1 SEHNR, CDR2 FQNEAQ (reference sequence). V was pared by 7 bases and J by 1 base, with 6 bases of the junction left unmatched.

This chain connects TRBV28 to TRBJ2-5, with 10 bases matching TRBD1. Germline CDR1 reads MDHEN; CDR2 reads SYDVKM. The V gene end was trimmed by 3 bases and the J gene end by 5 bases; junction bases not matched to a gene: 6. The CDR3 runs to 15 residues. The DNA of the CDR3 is TGTGCCAGCAGTTTGGGACAGGGGCCGTGGGAGACCCAGTACTTC. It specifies CASSLGQGPWETQYF.

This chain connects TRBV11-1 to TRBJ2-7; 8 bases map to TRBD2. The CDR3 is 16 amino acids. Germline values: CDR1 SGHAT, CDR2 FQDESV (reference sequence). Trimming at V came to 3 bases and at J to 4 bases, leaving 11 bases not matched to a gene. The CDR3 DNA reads TGTGCCAGCAGCTTCGTACGTCGGGAGGGTGATTACGAGCAGTACTTC. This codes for CASSFVRREGDYEQYF.

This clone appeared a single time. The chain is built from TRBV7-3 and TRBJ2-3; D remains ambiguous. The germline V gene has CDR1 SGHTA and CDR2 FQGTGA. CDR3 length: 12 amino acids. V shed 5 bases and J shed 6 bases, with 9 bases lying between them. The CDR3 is CASSKLGDTQYF. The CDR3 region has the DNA TGTGCCAGCAGCAAGCTCGGGGATACGCAGTATTTT. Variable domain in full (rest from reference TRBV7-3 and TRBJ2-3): GAGVSQTPSNKVTEKGKYVELRCDPISGHTALYWYRQSLGQGPEFLIYFQGTGAADDSGLPNDRFFAVRPEGSVSTLKIQRTERGDSAVYLCASSKLGDTQYFGPGTRLTVL.

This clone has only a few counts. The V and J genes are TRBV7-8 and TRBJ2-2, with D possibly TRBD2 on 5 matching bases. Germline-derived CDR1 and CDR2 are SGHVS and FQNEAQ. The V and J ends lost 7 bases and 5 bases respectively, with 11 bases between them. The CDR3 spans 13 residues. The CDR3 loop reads CASIPRRTGELFF. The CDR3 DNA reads TGTGCCAGCATCCCCCGGAGGACCGGGGAGCTGTTTTTT.

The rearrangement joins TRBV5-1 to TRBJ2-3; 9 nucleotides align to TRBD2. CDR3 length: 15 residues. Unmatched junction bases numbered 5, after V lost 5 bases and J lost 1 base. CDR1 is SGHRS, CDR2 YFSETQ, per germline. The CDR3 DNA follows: TGCGCCAGCAGACCGGGACTAGCTGGCACAGATACGCAGTATTTT. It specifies CASRPGLAGTDTQYF.

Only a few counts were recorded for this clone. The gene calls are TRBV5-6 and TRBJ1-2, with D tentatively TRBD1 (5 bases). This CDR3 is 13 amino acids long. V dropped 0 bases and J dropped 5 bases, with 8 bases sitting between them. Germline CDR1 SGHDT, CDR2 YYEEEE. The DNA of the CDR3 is TGTGCCAGCAGCTTGGACAGGATATATGGCTACACCTTC. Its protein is CASSLDRIYGYTF.

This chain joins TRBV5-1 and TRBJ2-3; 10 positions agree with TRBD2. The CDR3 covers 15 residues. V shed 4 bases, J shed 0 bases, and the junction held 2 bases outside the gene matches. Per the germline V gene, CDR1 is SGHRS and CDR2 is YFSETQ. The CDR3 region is CASSRTSGSTDTQYF. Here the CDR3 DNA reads TGCGCCAGCAGCCGGACTAGCGGAAGCACAGATACGCAGTATTTT.

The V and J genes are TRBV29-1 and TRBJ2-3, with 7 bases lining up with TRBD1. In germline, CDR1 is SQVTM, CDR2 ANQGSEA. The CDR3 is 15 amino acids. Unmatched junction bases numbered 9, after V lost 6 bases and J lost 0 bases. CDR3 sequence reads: CSVGTALSSTDTQYF. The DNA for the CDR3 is TGCAGCGTGGGGACAGCGTTATCTAGCACAGATACGCAGTATTTT.

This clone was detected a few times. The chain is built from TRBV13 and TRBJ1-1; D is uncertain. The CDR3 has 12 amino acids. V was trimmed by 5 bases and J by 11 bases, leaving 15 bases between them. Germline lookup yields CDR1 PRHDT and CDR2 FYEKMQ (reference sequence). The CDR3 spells CASSSRVYGAFF. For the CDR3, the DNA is TGTGCCAGCAGCAGCCGGGTTTATGGGGCTTTCTTT.

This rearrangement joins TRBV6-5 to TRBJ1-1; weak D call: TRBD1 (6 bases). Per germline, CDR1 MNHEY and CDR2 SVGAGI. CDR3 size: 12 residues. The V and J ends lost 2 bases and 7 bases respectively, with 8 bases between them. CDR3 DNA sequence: TGTGCCAGCAGTTACCAGGGGCATGAAGCTTTCTTT. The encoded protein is CASSYQGHEAFF.

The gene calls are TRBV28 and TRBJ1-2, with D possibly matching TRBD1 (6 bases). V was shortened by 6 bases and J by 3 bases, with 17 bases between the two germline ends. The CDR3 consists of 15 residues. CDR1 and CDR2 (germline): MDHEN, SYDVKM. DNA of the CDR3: TGTGCCAGCAGCCAGGGGCGGGAGCCCCACTATGGCTACACCTTC. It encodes CASSQGREPHYGYTF.

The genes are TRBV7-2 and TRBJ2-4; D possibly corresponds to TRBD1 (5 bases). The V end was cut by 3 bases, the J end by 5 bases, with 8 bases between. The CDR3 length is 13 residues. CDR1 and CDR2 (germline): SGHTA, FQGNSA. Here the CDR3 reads CASSFQGENIQYF. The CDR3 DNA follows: TGTGCCAGCAGCTTTCAGGGTGAAAACATTCAGTACTTC.